The rows below give T cell receptor beta chains drawn from one sample of a study of Ad26.COV2.S vaccination and SARS-CoV-2 variants. The data were produced by immunoSEQ multiplex PCR, yet TCRdb's version contains in-frame clones alone and is incomplete. This table holds 380,000 or so clones, about 83% found once. The sample in question was peripheral blood, obtained in a trial of Ad26.COV2.S vaccine versus placebo. These TCRs come from a person between 18 and 60 years old who received the Ad26.COV2.S COVID-19 vaccine or a placebo. Each CDR3 is given with its conserved first and last residue. The D gene is left open where the match is weak. Clone size is shown for a subset of rows, as once, few, many or a class of expanded clone.

j_call clone_size v_call d_call cdr3_aa cdr3_nt
TRBJ1-1 . TRBV29-1 . CSAYRAGNTEAFF TGCAGCGCTTACAGGGCTGGTAACACTGAAGCTTTCTTT
TRBJ1-3 . TRBV11-2 . CASSLVTRRLGNTIYF TGTGCCAGCAGCTTAGTAACACGGAGGCTTGGAAACACCATATATTTT
TRBJ1-1 . TRBV11-2 . CASSVSRGTEAFF TGTGCCAGCAGCGTGTCACGGGGGACTGAAGCTTTCTTT
TRBJ2-5 . TRBV5-1 . CASSYTGPTDQETQYF TGCGCCAGCAGCTACACAGGGCCGACCGACCAAGAGACCCAGTACTTC
TRBJ2-5 . TRBV25-1 . CASESAQGYRWETQYF TGTGCCAGCGAGTCGGCACAGGGTTACCGGTGGGAGACCCAGTACTTC
TRBJ1-4 . TRBV5-5 . CASSLGAHEKLFF TGTGCCAGCAGCTTGGGGGCGCATGAAAAACTGTTTTTT
TRBJ1-2 . TRBV20-1 . CSARKGKGYTF TGCAGTGCTAGAAAGGGAAAGGGCTACACCTTC
TRBJ1-1 . TRBV19 . CASLANGLPGANTEAFF TGTGCCAGTCTGGCAAACGGGCTGCCAGGAGCGAACACTGAAGCTTTCTTT
TRBJ1-1 . TRBV9 . CASSLGTLGTEAFF TGTGCCAGCAGCCTGGGCACCCTGGGCACTGAAGCTTTCTTT
TRBJ1-5 . TRBV27 . CASSLSSYSNQPQHF TGTGCCAGCAGTTTATCTTCCTATAGCAATCAGCCCCAGCATTTT
TRBJ2-6 . TRBV9 . CASKAGASSGANVLTF TGTGCCAGCAAAGCAGGGGCCTCCTCTGGGGCCAACGTCCTGACTTTC
TRBJ2-3 . TRBV5-5 TRBD2 CASSSGQRGGGTDTQYF TGTGCCAGCAGCTCTGGCCAGAGGGGAGGGGGCACAGATACGCAGTATTTT
TRBJ1-1 . TRBV7-9 . CASSFWSEAFF TGTGCCAGCAGCTTTTGGAGTGAAGCTTTCTTT
TRBJ2-5 . TRBV20-1 . CSASLTGETQYF TGCAGTGCTAGTCTGACGGGAGAGACCCAGTACTTC
TRBJ2-3 few TRBV11-3 . CASSLGSGISTDTQYF TGTGCCAGCAGCTTAGGGTCCGGGATTAGCACAGATACGCAGTATTTT
TRBJ2-1 . TRBV11-2 . CASSLAHWEQFF TGTGCCAGCAGCTTAGCCCATTGGGAGCAGTTCTTC
TRBJ2-5 . TRBV16 . CASSQQTGRTQYF TGTGCCAGCAGCCAACAGACGGGGCGGACCCAGTACTTC
TRBJ2-5 . TRBV9 . CASSVGSAGVSETQYF TGTGCCAGCAGCGTAGGGTCTGCAGGGGTGTCGGAGACCCAGTACTTC
TRBJ2-1 . TRBV5-6 . CASSANQFEQFF TGTGCCAGCAGCGCCAACCAATTTGAGCAGTTCTTC
TRBJ2-7 once TRBV29-1 . CSVRTFWYEQYF TGCAGCGTTCGGACCTTCTGGTACGAGCAGTACTTC
TRBJ2-7 . TRBV6-1 TRBD2 CASSERETSQARRPYEQYF TGTGCCAGCAGTGAGCGGGAGACTAGCCAGGCTCGAAGACCCTACGAGCAGTACTTC
TRBJ2-7 . TRBV6-5 TRBD2 CASSAPGLAWEQYF TGTGCCAGCAGCGCCCCGGGACTAGCATGGGAGCAGTACTTC
TRBJ2-3 . TRBV5-1 . CASSFPSEPRGNTDTQYF TGCGCCAGCAGCTTCCCGTCTGAACCGCGGGGAAACACAGATACGCAGTATTTT
TRBJ1-2 once TRBV2 . CASSERVGNYGYTF TGTGCCAGCAGTGAACGGGTTGGGAACTATGGCTACACCTTC
TRBJ2-1 once TRBV19 TRBD2 CASSIGTSGYNEQFF TGTGCCAGTAGTATCGGGACTAGCGGTTACAATGAGCAGTTCTTC
TRBJ2-2 . TRBV5-4 TRBD1 CASRDRSTYTGELFF TGTGCCAGTCGGGACAGGAGCACTTACACCGGGGAGCTGTTTTTT
TRBJ1-5 . TRBV2 TRBD1 CASSEFGTGYQPQHF TGTGCCAGCAGTGAGTTCGGGACAGGGTATCAGCCCCAGCATTTT
TRBJ1-2 . TRBV29-1 TRBD1 CSVDGTGGVGGGSLYGYTF TGCAGCGTAGATGGGACAGGGGGAGTCGGAGGTGGTTCCCTCTATGGCTACACCTTC
TRBJ1-2 . TRBV9 . CASSVELGAGGYTF TGTGCCAGCAGCGTAGAGCTGGGTGCCGGCGGCTACACCTTC
TRBJ2-5 . TRBV7-2 TRBD2 CASSAGLARETQYF TGTGCCAGCAGCGCGGGACTAGCACGGGAGACCCAGTACTTC
TRBJ1-3 . TRBV7-2 . CASSLYISGNTIYF TGTGCCAGCAGCTTATACATCTCTGGAAACACCATATATTTT
TRBJ2-7 . TRBV5-6 TRBD2 CASSRLAGALNEQYF TGTGCCAGCAGCCGACTAGCGGGAGCTTTGAACGAGCAGTACTTC
TRBJ2-2 . TRBV12-5 . CASGLEGPGELFF TGTGCTAGTGGTTTGGAAGGTCCCGGGGAGCTGTTTTTT
TRBJ1-1 . TRBV11-2 TRBD1 CASRRTGNSEAFF TGTGCCAGCAGACGGACAGGAAACTCTGAAGCTTTCTTT
TRBJ1-2 . TRBV5-4 . CASSYDWEEGYTF TGTGCCAGCAGCTATGACTGGGAAGAAGGCTACACCTTC
TRBJ2-2 . TRBV5-4 TRBD1 CASRRTGSGGELFF TGTGCCAGCAGAAGGACAGGCTCGGGCGGGGAGCTGTTTTTT
TRBJ1-2 . TRBV12-3/TRBV12-4 TRBD1 CASSLGTGYGYTF TGTGCCAGCAGTTTAGGGACAGGCTATGGCTACACCTTC
TRBJ1-2 . TRBV6-5 . CASSYYRARGNYGYTF TGTGCCAGCAGTTACTACAGGGCCAGAGGGAACTATGGCTACACCTTC
TRBJ2-7 . TRBV9 . CASSAAGDLSYEQYF TGTGCCAGCAGCGCGGCAGGGGATTTGTCCTACGAGCAGTACTTC
TRBJ1-4 . TRBV7-6 TRBD1 CASSLLGQVTTNEKLFF TGTGCCAGCAGCTTATTGGGACAGGTTACAACTAATGAAAAACTGTTTTTT
TRBJ2-1 . TRBV11-2 . CASSSRELGVYNEQFF TGTGCCAGCAGCTCCCGGGAACTAGGGGTCTACAATGAGCAGTTCTTC
TRBJ1-1 . TRBV28 . CASSFVLNTEAFF TGTGCCAGCAGTTTCGTCTTGAACACTGAAGCTTTCTTT